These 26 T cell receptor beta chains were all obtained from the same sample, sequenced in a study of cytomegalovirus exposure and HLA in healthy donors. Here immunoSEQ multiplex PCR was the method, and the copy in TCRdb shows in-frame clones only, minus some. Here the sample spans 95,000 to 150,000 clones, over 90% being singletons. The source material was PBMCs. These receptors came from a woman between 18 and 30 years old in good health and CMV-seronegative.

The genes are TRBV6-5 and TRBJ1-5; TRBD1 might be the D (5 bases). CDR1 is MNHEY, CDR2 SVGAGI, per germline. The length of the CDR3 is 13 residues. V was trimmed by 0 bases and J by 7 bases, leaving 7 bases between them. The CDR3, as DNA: TGTGCCAGCAGTTACTCGGAGGGGCAGCCCCAGCATTTT. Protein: CASSYSEGQPQHF.

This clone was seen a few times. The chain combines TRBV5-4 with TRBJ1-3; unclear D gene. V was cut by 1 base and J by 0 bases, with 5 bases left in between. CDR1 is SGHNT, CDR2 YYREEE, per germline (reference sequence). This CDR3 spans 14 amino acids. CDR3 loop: CASSLTDSGNTIYF. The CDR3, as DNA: TGTGCCAGCAGCTTGACAGACTCTGGAAACACCATATATTTT.

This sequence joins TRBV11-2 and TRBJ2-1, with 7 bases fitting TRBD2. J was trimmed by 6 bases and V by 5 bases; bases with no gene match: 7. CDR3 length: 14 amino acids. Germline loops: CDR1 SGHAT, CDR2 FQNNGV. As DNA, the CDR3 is TGTGCCAGCAGCCTTCAGCGGGGAGGCAATGAGCAGTTCTTC. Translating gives CASSLQRGGNEQFF.

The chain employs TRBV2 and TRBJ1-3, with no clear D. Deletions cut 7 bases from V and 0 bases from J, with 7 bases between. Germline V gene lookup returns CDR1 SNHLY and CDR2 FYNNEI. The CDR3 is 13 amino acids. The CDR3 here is CASTDNSGNTIYF. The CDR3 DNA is TGTGCCAGCACTGACAACTCTGGAAACACCATATATTTT.

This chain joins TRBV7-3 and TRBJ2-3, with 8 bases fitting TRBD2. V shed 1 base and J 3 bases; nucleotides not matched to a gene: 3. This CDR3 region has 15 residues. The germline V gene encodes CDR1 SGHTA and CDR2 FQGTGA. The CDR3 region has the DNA TGTGCCAGCAGCTTAATGGCGGGGGGAACAGATACGCAGTATTTT. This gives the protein CASSLMAGGTDTQYF.

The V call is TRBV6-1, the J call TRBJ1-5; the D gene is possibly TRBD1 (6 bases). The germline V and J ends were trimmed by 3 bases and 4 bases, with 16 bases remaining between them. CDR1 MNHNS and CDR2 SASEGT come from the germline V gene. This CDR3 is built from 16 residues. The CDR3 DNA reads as TGTGCCAGCAGTGACAACTATGGACAGACAAATCAGCCCCAGCATTTT. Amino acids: CASSDNYGQTNQPQHF.

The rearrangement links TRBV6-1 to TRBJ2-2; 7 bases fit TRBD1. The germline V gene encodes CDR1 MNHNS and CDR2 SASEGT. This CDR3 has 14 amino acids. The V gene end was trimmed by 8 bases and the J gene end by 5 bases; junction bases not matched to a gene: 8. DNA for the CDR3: TGTGCCAGCCGCCGGGACAGCTATACCGGGGAGCTGTTTTTT. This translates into CASRRDSYTGELFF.

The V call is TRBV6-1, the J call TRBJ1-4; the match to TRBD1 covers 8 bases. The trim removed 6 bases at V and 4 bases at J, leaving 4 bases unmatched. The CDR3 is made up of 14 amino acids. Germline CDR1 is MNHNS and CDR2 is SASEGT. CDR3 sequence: CASRDRAYNEKLFF. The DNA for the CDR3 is TGTGCCAGCAGGGACAGGGCCTATAATGAAAAACTGTTTTTT.

CDR3 DNA: TGTGCCAGCTCCCCGGGGAGGGTCGTGACCCGCAGCTGGGAGACCCAGTACTTC. Its protein is CASSPGRVVTRSWETQYF. The J gene is TRBJ2-5, the V gene TRBV18; 7 bases are shared with TRBD2. The V gene's germline CDR1 is KGHSH and CDR2 LQKENI. V gave up 6 bases and J gave up 5 bases; unmatched junction bases: 21. This CDR3 has 18 amino acids.

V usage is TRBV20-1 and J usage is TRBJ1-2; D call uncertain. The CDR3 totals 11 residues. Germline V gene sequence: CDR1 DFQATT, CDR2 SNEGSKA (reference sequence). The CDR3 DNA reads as TGCAGCGGAGCGGATAACTATGGCTACACCTTC. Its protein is CSGADNYGYTF.

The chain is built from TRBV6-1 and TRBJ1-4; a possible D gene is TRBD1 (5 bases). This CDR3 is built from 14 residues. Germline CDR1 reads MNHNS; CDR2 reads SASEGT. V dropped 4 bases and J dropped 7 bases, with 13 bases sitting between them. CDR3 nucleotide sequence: TGTGCCAGCAGTGGGGGGGGGAGCGGTGAAAAACTGTTTTTT. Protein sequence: CASSGGGSGEKLFF.

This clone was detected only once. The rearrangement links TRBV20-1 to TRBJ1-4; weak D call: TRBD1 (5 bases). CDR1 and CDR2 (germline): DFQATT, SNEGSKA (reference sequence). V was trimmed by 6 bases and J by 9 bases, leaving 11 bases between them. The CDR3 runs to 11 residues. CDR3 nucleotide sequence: TGCAGTGCCAGGCGACAGCAAAAACTGTTTTTT. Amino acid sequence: CSARRQQKLFF.

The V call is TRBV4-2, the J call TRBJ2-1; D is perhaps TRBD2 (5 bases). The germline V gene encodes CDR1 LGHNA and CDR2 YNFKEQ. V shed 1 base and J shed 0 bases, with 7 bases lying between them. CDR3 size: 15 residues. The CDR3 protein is CASSQAGNSYNEQFF. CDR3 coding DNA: TGTGCCAGCAGCCAAGCGGGGAACTCCTACAATGAGCAGTTCTTC.

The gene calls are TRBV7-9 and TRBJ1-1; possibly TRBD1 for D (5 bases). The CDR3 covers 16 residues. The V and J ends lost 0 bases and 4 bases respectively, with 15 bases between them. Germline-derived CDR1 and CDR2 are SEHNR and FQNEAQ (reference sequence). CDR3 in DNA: TGTGCCAGCAGCTTAGCAGGGGCACAAGGAGTCACTGAAGCTTTCTTT. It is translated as CASSLAGAQGVTEAFF.

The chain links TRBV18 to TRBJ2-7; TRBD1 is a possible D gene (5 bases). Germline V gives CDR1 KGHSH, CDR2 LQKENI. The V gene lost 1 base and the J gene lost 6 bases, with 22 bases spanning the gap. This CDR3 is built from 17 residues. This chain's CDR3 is CASSPRSYQGMGLEQYF. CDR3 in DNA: TGTGCCAGCTCACCACGCTCATATCAGGGTATGGGGCTCGAGCAGTACTTC.

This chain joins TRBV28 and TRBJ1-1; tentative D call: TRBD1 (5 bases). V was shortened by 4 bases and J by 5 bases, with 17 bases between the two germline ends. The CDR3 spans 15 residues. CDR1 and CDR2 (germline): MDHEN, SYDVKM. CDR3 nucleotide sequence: TGTGCCAGCAGTTCCGCTTCTGTGGAGGGGACTGAAGCTTTCTTT. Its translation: CASSSASVEGTEAFF.

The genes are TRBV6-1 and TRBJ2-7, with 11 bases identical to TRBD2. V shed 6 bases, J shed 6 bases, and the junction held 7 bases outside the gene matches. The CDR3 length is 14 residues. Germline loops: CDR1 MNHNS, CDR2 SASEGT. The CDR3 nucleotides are TGTGCCAGCAGAATTACTAGCGGGAGTTCCGAGCAGTACTTC. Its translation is CASRITSGSSEQYF.

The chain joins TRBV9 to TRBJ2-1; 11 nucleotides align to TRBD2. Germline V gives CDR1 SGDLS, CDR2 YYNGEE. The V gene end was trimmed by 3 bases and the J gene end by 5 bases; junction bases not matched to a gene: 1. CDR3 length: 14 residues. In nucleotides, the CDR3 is TGTGCCAGCAGCGGGGGACTAGCGGACAATGAGCAGTTCTTC. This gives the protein CASSGGLADNEQFF. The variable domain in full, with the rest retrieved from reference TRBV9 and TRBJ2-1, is DSGVTQTPKHLITATGQRVTLRCSPRSGDLSVYWYQQSLDQGLQFLIQYYNGEERAKGNILERFSAQQFPDLHSELNLSSLELGDSALYFCASSGGLADNEQFFGPGTRLTVL.

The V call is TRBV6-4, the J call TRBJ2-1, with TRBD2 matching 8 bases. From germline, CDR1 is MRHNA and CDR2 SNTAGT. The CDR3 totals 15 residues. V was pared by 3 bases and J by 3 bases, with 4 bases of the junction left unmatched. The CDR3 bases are TGTGCCAGCAGTGAATCAGCGGGAGTCTACAATGAGCAGTTCTTC. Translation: CASSESAGVYNEQFF.

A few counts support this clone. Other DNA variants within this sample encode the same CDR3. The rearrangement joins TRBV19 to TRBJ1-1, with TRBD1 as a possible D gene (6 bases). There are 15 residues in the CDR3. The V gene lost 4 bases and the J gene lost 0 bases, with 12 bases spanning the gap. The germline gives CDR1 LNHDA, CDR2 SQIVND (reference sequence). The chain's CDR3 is CASSTLQGMNTEAFF. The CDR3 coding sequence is TGTGCCAGTAGTACCCTACAGGGCATGAACACTGAAGCTTTCTTT.

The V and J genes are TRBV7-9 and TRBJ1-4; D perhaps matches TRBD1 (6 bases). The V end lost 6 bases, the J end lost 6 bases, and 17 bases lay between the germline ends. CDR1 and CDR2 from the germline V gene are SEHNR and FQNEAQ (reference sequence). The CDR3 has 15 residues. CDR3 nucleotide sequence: TGTGCCAGCAGTAGCCTCACACGGACAGATGAAAAACTGTTTTTT. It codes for CASSSLTRTDEKLFF.

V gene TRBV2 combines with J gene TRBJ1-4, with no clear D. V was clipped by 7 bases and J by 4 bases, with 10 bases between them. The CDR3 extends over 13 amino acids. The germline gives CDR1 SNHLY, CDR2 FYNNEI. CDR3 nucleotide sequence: TGTGCCAGCAATAGAGGCCTTAATGAAAAACTGTTTTTT. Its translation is CASNRGLNEKLFF.

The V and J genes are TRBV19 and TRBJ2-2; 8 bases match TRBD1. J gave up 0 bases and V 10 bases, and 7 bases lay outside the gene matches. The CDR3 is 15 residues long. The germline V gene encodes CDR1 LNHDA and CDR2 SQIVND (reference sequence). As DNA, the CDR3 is TGTGCCACCAGGACAGGGAAAGCGAACACCGGGGAGCTGTTTTTT. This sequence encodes CATRTGKANTGELFF. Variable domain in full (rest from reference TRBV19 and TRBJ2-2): DGGITQSPKYLFRKEGQNVTLSCEQNLNHDAMYWYRQDPGQGLRLIYYSQIVNDFQKGDIAEGYSVSREKKESFPLTVTSAQKNPTAFYLCATRTGKANTGELFFGEGSRLTVL.

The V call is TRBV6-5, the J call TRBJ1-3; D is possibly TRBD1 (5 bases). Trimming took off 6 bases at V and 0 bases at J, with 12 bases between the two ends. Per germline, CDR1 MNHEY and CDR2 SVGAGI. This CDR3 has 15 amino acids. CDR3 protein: CASRGGGASGNTIYF. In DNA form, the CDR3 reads TGTGCCAGCAGGGGTGGTGGGGCCTCTGGAAACACCATATATTTT.

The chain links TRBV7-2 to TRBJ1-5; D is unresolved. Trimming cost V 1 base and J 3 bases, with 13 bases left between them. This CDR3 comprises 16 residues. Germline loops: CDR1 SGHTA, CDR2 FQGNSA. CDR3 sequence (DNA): TGTGCCAGCAGCTTAGATGGGCGCAGTTACAATCAGCCCCAGCATTTT. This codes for CASSLDGRSYNQPQHF.

CDR3 sequence: CATSGWTGRRLGPGNTIYF. The CDR3 DNA sequence: TGTGCCACCAGCGGGTGGACAGGTCGGCGCCTGGGGCCGGGAAACACCATATATTTT. The V gene is TRBV15, the J gene TRBJ1-3, with 7 nucleotides matching TRBD1. Germline V gene data show CDR1 as LNHNV and CDR2 as YYDKDF (reference sequence). The CDR3 sequence is 19 residues long. Losses at the gene ends were 5 bases for V and 4 bases for J; bases not matched to a gene: 20. Filled out from reference TRBV15 and TRBJ1-3, the complete variable domain reads DAMVIQNPRYQVTQFGKPVTLSCSQTLNHNVMYWYQQKSSQAPKLLFHYYDKDFNNEADTPDNFQSRRPNTSFCFLDIRSPGLGDTAMYLCATSGWTGRRLGPGNTIYFGEGSWLTVV.